This T cell receptor (beta chain) was documented in a study of human T cells and chemical hapten exposure. Study in general: There were weekly diphenylcyclopropenone doses to the scalp for patients throughout the roughly 25-week study. Chiefly women, the patients showed alopecia areata, totalis or universalis.

This clonotype was counted ten times or more. The V gene lost 0 bases and the J gene lost 6 bases, with 14 bases spanning the gap. Germline assignment: CDR1 MNHEY and CDR2 SVGEGT. The CDR3 has 15 residues. Time point in this sample: patch test 3, about 24 weeks after DPC sensitization. Sample treatment: therapeutic diphenylcyclopropenone sensitization with weekly scalp DPC. TCRdb reanalysed the RACE reads using MiXCR and keeps one entry per CDR3 protein. The table has approximately 80,000 distinct CDR3 sequences, 10% to 15% seen once; the top ten hold around 5.8%. Specimen: whole blood, collected in connection with sensitization to the hapten diphenylcyclopropenone (DPC). This chain uses TRBV6-2 or TRBV6-3 with TRBJ1-1, with D hard to call. The sequence was collected from a woman aged 50 to 60 with alopecia areata. Some clones in this sample may be carry-over from other donors' samples. The CDR3 DNA is TGTGCCAGCAGTTACTCGAACGGGTACTCGGCTGAAGCTTTCTTT. Amino acid sequence: CASSYSNGYSAEAFF.